What follows is one T cell receptor beta chain and its context. The source of the sample is a study of blood T cell repertoires in COVID-19. Overall study: Sites across the United States, Italy and Spain contributed samples from acute and convalescent COVID-19. Sources were T cells, B-cell-depleted T cells, or PBMCs; the material itself was cDNA or gDNA.

As handled by the study authors: Counts of nucleated cells, estimated from reference gene primer amplification, were obtained. TCRdb's copy holds only in-frame clones and misses some; the assay was immunoSEQ multiplex PCR. The V and J calls and clone size are taken from that table; D and trimming were inferred from the DNA. The repertoire holds 100,000 or so clones, with about 80% as singletons. CDR1 is SSHAT, CDR2 FNYEAQ, per germline (reference sequence). This CDR3 is 16 amino acids long. Trimming took 1 base from V and 2 from J; bases not matched to a gene: 5. The source material was peripheral blood. This chain joins TRBV7-7 and TRBJ2-5, with 9 bases matching TRBD2. The TCR originated in a man between 60 and 75 years old with acute or convalescent COVID-19. In DNA, the CDR3 is TGTGCCAGCAGCTTAGGATGGCTAGCGGGACAAGAGACCCAGTACTTC. This codes for CASSLGWLAGQETQYF.